A single sample gave rise to the 4 T cell receptor beta chains below, sequenced in a study of resident and recirculating memory T cells in vitiligo. Libraries were prepared by immunoSEQ multiplex PCR; TCRdb keeps only in-frame clonotypes and omits some of them. The table lists tens of thousands of clones, 91% of them singletons. What was sequenced was blood. The receptors originated from a male donor with vitiligo.

The rearrangement uses TRBV4-3 and TRBJ2-3; 8 nucleotides agree with TRBD2. Germline V lookup: CDR1 LGHNA, CDR2 YSLEER. V shed 2 bases, J shed 1 base, and the junction held 5 bases outside the gene matches. The CDR3 sequence is 16 residues long. The CDR3 DNA reads TGCGCCAGCAGCCAATCTCGGGGGGGCCGCACAGATACGCAGTATTTT. This sequence encodes CASSQSRGGRTDTQYF.

The chain is built from TRBV28 and TRBJ2-3; no firm D call. Germline CDR1 is MDHEN and CDR2 is SYDVKM. Trimming removed 5 bases from V and 2 bases from J, with 11 bases in between. CDR3 size: 14 residues. CDR3 protein: CASSLPGVTDTQYF. CDR3 DNA sequence: TGTGCCAGCAGTCTACCGGGTGTCACAGATACGCAGTATTTT.

V usage is TRBV6-1 and J usage is TRBJ1-1, with D uncertain. Trimming stripped 6 bases from V and 3 bases from J, with 11 bases between. Germline CDR1 reads MNHNS; CDR2 reads SASEGT. The CDR3 contains 13 residues. The CDR3 sequence: CASSETRDTEAFF. The CDR3 DNA sequence: TGTGCCAGCAGCGAGACAAGAGACACTGAAGCTTTCTTT.

The rearrangement uses TRBV5-1 and TRBJ2-7, with TRBD2 matching over 15 bases. Looked up from germline, CDR1 is SGHRS and CDR2 is YFSETQ. This CDR3 comprises 16 residues. J was trimmed by 3 bases and V by 3 bases; bases with no gene match: 4. The CDR3 coding sequence is TGCGCCAGCAGCTCAGGACTAGCGGGGGGGGGCTACGAGCAGTACTTC. This encodes CASSSGLAGGGYEQYF. Variable domain in full (rest from reference TRBV5-1 and TRBJ2-7): KAGVTQTPRYLIKTRGQQVTLSCSPISGHRSVSWYQQTPGQGLQFLFEYFSETQRNKGNFPGRFSGRQFSNSRSEMNVSTLELGDSALYLCASSSGLAGGGYEQYFGPGTRLTVT.